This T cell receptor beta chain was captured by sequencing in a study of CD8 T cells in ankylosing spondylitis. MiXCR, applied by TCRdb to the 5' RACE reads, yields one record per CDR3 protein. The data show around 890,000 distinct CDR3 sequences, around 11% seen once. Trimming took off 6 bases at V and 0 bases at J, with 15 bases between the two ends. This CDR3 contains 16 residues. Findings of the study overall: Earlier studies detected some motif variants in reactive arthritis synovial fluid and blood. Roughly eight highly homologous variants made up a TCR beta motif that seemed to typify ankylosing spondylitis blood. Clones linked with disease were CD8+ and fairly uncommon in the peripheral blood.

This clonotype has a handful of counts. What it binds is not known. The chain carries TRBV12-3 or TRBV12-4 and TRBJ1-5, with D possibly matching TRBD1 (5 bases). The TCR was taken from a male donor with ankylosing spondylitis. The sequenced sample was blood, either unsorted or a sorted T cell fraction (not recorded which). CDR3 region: CASSPEGDLSNQPQHF. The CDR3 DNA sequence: TGTGCCAGCAGCCCCGAAGGGGACCTTAGCAATCAGCCCCAGCATTTT.